A single sample gave rise to the 8 T cell receptor beta chains below, sequenced in a study of regulatory T cells in long-lasting Graves disease. CDR3-region Arm-PCR and iRepertoire HTBI primers produced the TCR beta libraries. A single record per CDR3 protein comes from TCRdb applying MiXCR to the multiplex PCR reads. This table has 400,000 to 450,000 distinct CDR3 sequences, 15% appearing once. Described time point: newly diagnosed GD, antithyroid drugs for less than 3 months. The TCR library used RNA extracted from PBMCs. This sample was shared with a second study, whose subject was T cells in Graves' hyperthyroidism and ophthalmopathy.

Sample: peripheral blood mononuclear cells (PBMCs), taken at new diagnosis, from a patient treated with antithyroid drugs. The receptors shown here come from a woman aged 25-40 years with Graves disease.

At least ten counts were recorded for this clonotype. The chain carries TRBV29-1 and TRBJ1-1; 10 bases are a match to TRBD1. Per the germline V gene, CDR1 is SQVTM and CDR2 is ANQGSEA. Unmatched junction bases numbered 8, after V lost 7 bases and J lost 0 bases. The CDR3 sequence is 15 residues long. CDR3 DNA sequence: TGCAGCGCAAAAAGGACAGGGGGGATGAACACTGAAGCTTTCTTT. This sequence encodes CSAKRTGGMNTEAFF.

This clonotype came up once. With a far larger clone one base away, a read error is the likely cause. CDR3: CASGTSRGRSYEQYF. CDR3 sequence (DNA): TGTGCCAGCGGGACCTCCAGGGGGCGATCCTACGAGCAGTACTTC. The V call is TRBV7-9, the J call TRBJ2-7; 8 nucleotides agree with TRBD1. With V trimmed by 8 bases and J by 1 base, 10 bases remained unmatched. Germline lookup yields CDR1 SEHNR and CDR2 FQNEAQ (reference sequence). This CDR3 has 15 residues.

The chain has TRBV6-2 or TRBV6-3 and TRBJ1-5; 7 bases line up with TRBD1. This CDR3 contains 18 residues. V shed 3 bases and J 0 bases; nucleotides not matched to a gene: 11. Germline CDR1 reads MNHEY; CDR2 reads SVGEGT. CDR3: CASSYPFLTGYSNQPQHF. CDR3 sequence (DNA): TGTGCCAGCAGTTATCCCTTCTTGACAGGGTATAGCAATCAGCCCCAGCATTTT.

This clonotype was found many times. This chain connects TRBV28 to TRBJ1-6; 12 bases fit TRBD1. The CDR3 has 14 amino acids. The V and J ends lost 7 bases and 8 bases, in that order; junction bases with no gene match: 3. Germline values: CDR1 MDHEN, CDR2 SYDVKM. The CDR3 DNA reads as TGTGCCAGCACCGGGACAGGGGGCGATTCACCCCTCCACTTT. Its translation: CASTGTGGDSPLHF.

This clonotype has just a few counts. V and J are TRBV11-2 and TRBJ2-5; the D call may be TRBD1 or TRBD2 (5 bases each). Trimming left V 5 bases short and J 6 bases short, with 19 bases between. Germline lookup yields CDR1 SGHAT and CDR2 FQNNGV. The CDR3 runs to 15 residues. As DNA, the CDR3 is TGTGCCAGCAGCCCGAGAGGTGTAGGGACCAAGACCCAGTACTTC. Translating it yields CASSPRGVGTKTQYF.

This clonotype was counted ten times or more. The chain links TRBV7-3 to TRBJ2-1; 7 bases are shared with TRBD1. With V trimmed by 0 bases and J by 0 bases, 2 bases remained unmatched. The CDR3 is made up of 16 amino acids. Germline V gives CDR1 SGHTA, CDR2 FQGTGA. The CDR3 here is CASSLTGQFSYNEQFF. In DNA form, the CDR3 reads TGTGCCAGCAGCTTAACGGGACAGTTCTCCTACAATGAGCAGTTCTTC.

The chain has TRBV7-2 and TRBJ1-1; 8 positions agree with TRBD1. CDR1 is SGHTA, CDR2 FQGNSA, per germline. After removal of 8 bases from V and 4 bases from J, the junction contained 21 bases not matched to a gene. This CDR3 spans 18 amino acids. The CDR3 here is CASGTLVRGRGGGTEAFF. DNA of the CDR3: TGTGCCAGCGGTACCCTCGTCAGGGGGCGCGGGGGTGGCACTGAAGCTTTCTTT.

This clonotype was counted many times. The V gene is TRBV12-3 or TRBV12-4, the J gene TRBJ2-7; possible D gene TRBD1, 5 bases. V gave up 6 bases and J gave up 7 bases, with 13 bases separating them. The CDR3 is made up of 12 amino acids. The CDR3 region is CASRPAGREQYF. The CDR3 DNA is TGTGCCAGCAGGCCGGCAGGGCGTGAGCAGTACTTC.